Listed here are 23 T cell receptor beta chains from one sample, sequenced in a study of vaccination and CD4 T cells after COVID-19. Stated treatment: approximately nine-day PBMC culture with coronavirus spike peptide pools or control peptides (ViraFEST assay). Their antigens are not known. Cultured CD4+ T cell DNA underwent sequencing with the Oncomine TCR Beta short-read assay. TCRdb re-analysed the PCR reads in MiXCR, keeping a single row per CDR3 protein. The table lists around 2,500 distinct CDR3 sequences, approximately 36% of them singletons. Sequenced material: CD4+ T cells from blood, cultured in vitro. The receptors were sampled from a human donor who had recovered from COVID-19.

The rearrangement uses TRBV7-9 and TRBJ1-4; 7 bases line up with TRBD1. This CDR3 is built from 14 residues. V lost 4 bases and J lost 3; bases outside the gene matches: 2. The germline V gene has CDR1 SEHNR and CDR2 FQNEAQ (reference sequence). The CDR3 region has the DNA TGTGCCAGCAGCTCCAGGGGGGCTAATGAAAAACTGTTTTTT. This gives the protein CASSSRGANEKLFF.

Only a few counts were recorded for this clonotype. V gene TRBV12-3 or TRBV12-4 combines with J gene TRBJ2-2; D remains ambiguous. CDR3 length: 14 amino acids. V was shortened by 6 bases and J by 6 bases, with 14 bases between the two germline ends. This CDR3 reads CASSLLLGSGELFF. The CDR3 DNA is TGTGCCAGCAGCCTCCTCCTAGGGTCCGGGGAGCTGTTTTTT.

This clonotype has only a few counts. The genes are TRBV15 and TRBJ2-3; maybe TRBD2 (6 bases). Trimming stripped 4 bases from V and 5 bases from J, with 13 bases between. This CDR3 is 14 amino acids long. CDR1 is LNHNV and CDR2 is YYDKDF in the germline V gene (reference sequence). The CDR3 DNA is TGTGCCACCAGCAACGGGGGAGGTGGAGATACGCAGTATTTT. Its translation: CATSNGGGGDTQYF. The variable domain in full, completed from reference TRBV15 and TRBJ2-3, reads DAMVIQNPRYQVTQFGKPVTLSCSQTLNHNVMYWYQQKSSQAPKLLFHYYDKDFNNEADTPDNFQSRRPNTSFCFLDIRSPGLGDTAMYLCATSNGGGGDTQYFGPGTRLTVL.

This clonotype was counted only a few times. CDR3 in DNA: TGCAGTGCTAGCGGCAGGCTAAAAACTGAAGCTTTCTTT. As protein: CSASGRLKTEAFF. The chain recombines TRBV20-1 with TRBJ1-1; D not certain. The V end lost 3 bases, the J end lost 5 bases, and 13 bases lay between the germline ends. CDR3 length: 13 amino acids. CDR1 and CDR2 (germline): DFQATT, SNEGSKA (reference sequence).

The chain joins TRBV12-3 or TRBV12-4 to TRBJ2-3; unclear D gene. V was cut by 1 base and J by 0 bases, with 8 bases left in between. The CDR3 has 15 amino acids. CDR3 sequence (DNA): TGTGCCAGCAGTTTAGGCTATCCTAGCACAGATACGCAGTATTTT. It codes for CASSLGYPSTDTQYF.

V usage is TRBV20-1 and J usage is TRBJ1-3, with TRBD1 matching 8 bases. The CDR3 extends over 15 amino acids. After removal of 4 bases from V and 0 bases from J, the junction contained 5 bases not matched to a gene. The germline V gene encodes CDR1 DFQATT and CDR2 SNEGSKA (reference sequence). CDR3 DNA: TGCAGTGCTAAAAGGACAGGGCACTCTGGAAACACCATATATTTT. It translates to CSAKRTGHSGNTIYF.

This clonotype was seen a handful of times. The chain carries TRBV7-9 and TRBJ1-2; possibly TRBD1 for D (6 bases). The CDR3 totals 15 residues. The germline CDR1 and CDR2 sequences are SEHNR and FQNEAQ (reference sequence). Trimming pared 5 bases from V and 3 bases from J, leaving 16 bases between. The CDR3 region has the DNA TGTGCCAGCAGCCCACAACGGACAGAGGACTATGGCTACACCTTC. As protein: CASSPQRTEDYGYTF.

This clonotype appeared once. The chain has TRBV11-2 and TRBJ1-1; D is possibly TRBD1 (5 bases). Trimming took off 2 bases at V and 4 bases at J, with 11 bases between the two ends. This CDR3 spans 14 amino acids. Per germline, CDR1 SGHAT and CDR2 FQNNGV. CDR3 region: CASSLNGGSTEAFF. The CDR3 bases are TGTGCCAGCAGCTTAAACGGGGGGAGCACTGAAGCTTTCTTT. Drawing the rest from reference TRBV11-2 and TRBJ1-1, the complete variable domain is EAGVAQSPRYKIIEKRQSVAFWCNPISGHATLYWYQQILGQGPKLLIQFQNNGVVDDSQLPKDRFSAERLKGVDSTLKIQPAKLEDSAVYLCASSLNGGSTEAFFGQGTRLTVV.

This clonotype was detected a few times. The chain links TRBV12-3 or TRBV12-4 to TRBJ2-7, with D possibly TRBD2 on 5 matching bases. Trimming stripped 3 bases from V and 3 bases from J, with 12 bases between. This CDR3 region has 14 residues. CDR3 nucleotide sequence: TGTGCCAGCAGTTTGAAGGCCGGGGACTACGAGCAGTACTTC. This translates into CASSLKAGDYEQYF.

The CDR3 loop reads CASVPGTGTDTQYF. The DNA for the CDR3 is TGTGCTAGTGTGCCAGGGACTGGGACAGATACGCAGTATTTT. The chain is built from TRBV12-5 and TRBJ2-3; D may be TRBD2 (6 bases). V gave up 7 bases and J gave up 3 bases, with 14 bases separating them. From germline, CDR1 is LGHNT and CDR2 FRNRAP. The CDR3 totals 14 residues.

V usage is TRBV30 and J usage is TRBJ1-6; TRBD1 matches 7 bases. Germline CDR1 GTSNPN, CDR2 SVGIG (reference sequence). The CDR3 is 13 residues long. J gave up 3 bases and V 4 bases, and 0 bases lay outside the gene matches. The CDR3 nucleotides are TGTGCCTGGACAGGGGGCTATAATTCACCCCTCCACTTT. It is translated as CAWTGGYNSPLHF.

DNA for the CDR3: TGTGCCAGCAGCCCCCAGGGGGAGGGAAATTCACCCCTCCACTTT. Amino acids: CASSPQGEGNSPLHF. This chain uses TRBV4-2 with TRBJ1-6; 7 bases are a match to TRBD1. The CDR3 is 15 amino acids. J gave up 7 bases and V 4 bases, and 7 bases lay outside the gene matches. Germline loops: CDR1 LGHNA, CDR2 YNFKEQ.

The rearrangement links TRBV21-1 to TRBJ2-3; the table's D call of TRBD1 was not tested on the DNA. TRBV21-1 is a pseudogene locus. The CDR3 loop spans 16 amino acids. CDR3 loop: CASSKQVARSTDTQYF. The CDR3 DNA reads TGTGCCAGCAGCAAACAGGTGGCGCGGAGCACAGATACGCAGTATTTT.

This sequence joins TRBV30 and TRBJ1-6; TRBD1 aligns across 8 bases. Germline V gene data show CDR1 as GTSNPN and CDR2 as SVGIG (reference sequence). V shed 3 bases, J shed 7 bases, and the junction held 5 bases outside the gene matches. This CDR3 is 14 amino acids long. Here the CDR3 reads CAWSQGQVNSPLHF. The CDR3 bases are TGTGCCTGGAGCCAGGGACAGGTGAATTCACCCCTCCACTTT.

V usage is TRBV2 and J usage is TRBJ1-2; possibly TRBD1 for D (6 bases). The V gene's germline CDR1 is SNHLY and CDR2 FYNNEI. This CDR3 has 14 residues. V dropped 5 bases and J dropped 8 bases, with 18 bases sitting between them. The CDR3: CASSPQTGTGGYTF. The CDR3 DNA follows: TGTGCCAGCAGTCCCCAAACAGGGACGGGCGGCTACACCTTC.

The chain recombines TRBV6-1 with TRBJ1-2, with 10 bases lining up with TRBD1. The CDR3 sequence is 14 residues long. Trimming cost V 4 bases and J 6 bases; bases outside gene matches: 5. The germline V gene encodes CDR1 MNHNS and CDR2 SASEGT. The CDR3 loop is CASSGDRGGHGYTF. CDR3 in DNA: TGTGCCAGCAGTGGGGACAGGGGAGGGCATGGCTACACCTTC.

V usage is TRBV6-1 and J usage is TRBJ1-4; TRBD1 is a possible D gene (5 bases). CDR3 length equals 14 residues. Deletions cut 8 bases from V and 8 bases from J, with 18 bases between. Germline loops: CDR1 MNHNS, CDR2 SASEGT. The CDR3 DNA reads TGTGCCAGCGGACGGGGGGTCGGTGGCGAAAAACTGTTTTTT. Amino acids: CASGRGVGGEKLFF.

This clonotype was picked up a small number of times. This rearrangement joins TRBV20-1 to TRBJ2-3; 10 nucleotides agree with TRBD1. The CDR3 loop spans 17 amino acids. Trimming removed 6 bases from V and 3 bases from J; junction bases left unmatched: 15. Germline assignment: CDR1 DFQATT and CDR2 SNEGSKA (reference sequence). In DNA, the CDR3 is TGCAGTGCCGAAGACAGGGGGCTCTTTAGAAGTACAGATACGCAGTATTTT. Translating it yields CSAEDRGLFRSTDTQYF.

The chain links TRBV7-9 to TRBJ1-1; D is undetermined. CDR3 length: 13 residues. In germline, CDR1 is SEHNR, CDR2 FQNEAQ (reference sequence). V lost 6 bases to trimming and J lost 4 bases, with 12 bases between them. CDR3 nucleotide sequence: TGTGCCAGCAGTACCAAGAAACTCACTGAAGCTTTCTTT. It is translated as CASSTKKLTEAFF.

The chain combines TRBV12-3 or TRBV12-4 with TRBJ2-2; D ambiguous. The CDR3 runs to 13 residues. Trimming stripped 10 bases from V and 1 base from J, with 10 bases between. The CDR3 here is CATSGRNTGELFF. CDR3 DNA: TGTGCCACCTCAGGCAGGAACACCGGGGAGCTGTTTTTT.

This clonotype was seen a few times. The chain uses TRBV6-5 and TRBJ1-2; D not resolved. The length of the CDR3 is 16 residues. In germline, CDR1 is MNHEY, CDR2 SVGAGI. Deletions cut 4 bases from V and 0 bases from J, with 15 bases between. CDR3 DNA sequence: TGTGCCAGCAGTTCCACCGGAGGACCTTCTAACTATGGCTACACCTTC. Translation: CASSSTGGPSNYGYTF.

The rearrangement links TRBV6-5 to TRBJ1-1; D uncertain. The CDR3 sequence is 13 residues long. Germline CDR1 reads MNHEY; CDR2 reads SVGAGI. The V and J ends lost 1 base and 5 bases respectively, with 8 bases between them. In nucleotides, the CDR3 is TGTGCCAGCAGTTACTGGACGGGGACTGAAGCTTTCTTT. Its translation is CASSYWTGTEAFF.

This clonotype was seen a handful of times. The genes are TRBV11-3 and TRBJ1-1; no clear D. The CDR3 covers 13 residues. The V gene's germline CDR1 is SGHNT and CDR2 YENEEA. V shed 2 bases and J shed 1 base, with 5 bases lying between them. The CDR3 DNA reads as TGTGCCAGCAGCTTATCACAGAACACTGAAGCTTTCTTT. It yields the protein CASSLSQNTEAFF.